Listed below are T cell receptor beta chains from one sample, sequenced in a study of response to subunit inactivated influenza vaccine. TCRdb re-derived calls from the RT-PCR reads in MiXCR, one entry per CDR3 protein. The table has hundreds of thousands of distinct CDR3 sequences, 14% seen once; the top ten hold approximately 7.6%. Material: PBMCs from blood, obtained roughly 2 weeks before vaccination. These TCRs come from a man aged 50 or older who received an inactivated influenza vaccine. CDR3s include the opening cysteine and the closing phenylalanine or tryptophan. The D gene is left open where the match is weak. Size tells how often a clone was seen (once, few, many) or the class of an expanded clone, and some rows leave it out.

abundance	v_gene	d_gene	j_gene	CDR3nt	CDR3aa
many	TRBV29-1	NA	TRBJ2-5	TGCAGCGTCGCGCTCCAAGAGACCCAGTACTTC	CSVALQETQYF
NA	TRBV4-2	TRBD1	TRBJ1-6	TGTGCCAGCAGCCATGGTGGGACAGCCGTATTGCGCACGCCTTCGTCCCTCCACTTT	CASSHGGTAVLRTPSSLHF
many	TRBV5-1	TRBD1	TRBJ1-1	TGCGCCAGCAGCTTGGAACAGGGGGGTAACACTGAAGCTTTCTTT	CASSLEQGGNTEAFF
NA	TRBV20-1	NA	TRBJ2-3	TGCAGTGCTAGCCCTACAGGGAACACAGATACGCAGTATTTT	CSASPTGNTDTQYF
many	TRBV12-3/TRBV12-4	NA	TRBJ1-2	TGTGCCAGCAGGGCAGCTAACTATGGCTACACCTTC	CASRAANYGYTF
many	TRBV20-1	NA	TRBJ2-1	TGCAGTGCAATAGTTACCCGCTTGCACAATGAGCAGTTCTTC	CSAIVTRLHNEQFF
few	TRBV7-2	NA	TRBJ1-2	TGTGCCAGCAGCTTACTAGAAGTCGGCTACACCTTC	CASSLLEVGYTF
NA	TRBV7-9	NA	TRBJ2-7	TGTGCCAGCAGCTTAGCCCCCGGCAGAGCCTACGAGCAGTACTTC	CASSLAPGRAYEQYF
NA	TRBV29-1	NA	TRBJ2-5	TGCAGCGTTACGATGGGAAGGTTTAACGTAGAGACCCAGTACTTC	CSVTMGRFNVETQYF
many	TRBV4-2	NA	TRBJ1-6	TGTGCCAGCAGCCAAGGGTGGGATTCACCCCTCCACTTT	CASSQGWDSPLHF
NA	TRBV29-1	NA	TRBJ1-1	TGCAGCGCCCTCGGACAGATGAACACTGAAGCTTTCTTT	CSALGQMNTEAFF
few	TRBV6-2/TRBV6-3	TRBD2	TRBJ2-7	TGTGCCAGCAGCCCGGGACTAGCGGGAGGGCCCTACGAGCAGTACTTC	CASSPGLAGGPYEQYF
NA	TRBV18	NA	TRBJ2-3	TGTGCCAGCTCACCAGGGCGGGATTTTACGCAGTATTTT	CASSPGRDFTQYF
NA	TRBV5-6	TRBD1	TRBJ2-3	TGTGCCAGCAGCGCAGACCGGGACAGGGGGCGCGTCACAGATACGCAGTATTTT	CASSADRDRGRVTDTQYF
many	TRBV10-3	NA	TRBJ2-4	TGTGCCATCAGTGAAGGCAGCTTGATAGGGGGGACCAAAAACATTCAGTACTTC	CAISEGSLIGGTKNIQYF
NA	TRBV12-3/TRBV12-4	NA	TRBJ1-3	TGTGCCAGCAGTTTAGGATTGGTTTCTGGAAACACCATATATTTT	CASSLGLVSGNTIYF
many	TRBV12-3/TRBV12-4	TRBD1	TRBJ1-5	TGTGCCAGCAGCAAAACAGGGGATAGTCAGCCCCAGCATTTT	CASSKTGDSQPQHF
few	TRBV7-8	TRBD2	TRBJ2-1	TGTGCCAGCAGACTGACTAGCGGACAATACAATGAGCAGTTCTTC	CASRLTSGQYNEQFF
NA	TRBV7-9	NA	TRBJ1-4	TGTGCCAGCAGCTTAGGGGATGAAAAACTGTTTTTT	CASSLGDEKLFF
many	TRBV6-1	NA	TRBJ2-2	TGTGCCAGCAGACCAAAGCCGTCCACCGGGGAGCTGTTTTTT	CASRPKPSTGELFF
many	TRBV20-1	NA	TRBJ2-7	TGCAGTGCTAGAGATCGAGACAAAGCCTACGAGCAGTACTTC	CSARDRDKAYEQYF
many	TRBV11-2	NA	TRBJ2-3	TGTGCCAGCAGCAAGGGTTGGACAGTCGATACGCAGTATTTT	CASSKGWTVDTQYF
NA	TRBV10-3	NA	TRBJ1-4	TGTGCCATCAGTGCCGGACAGAATTATGAAAAACTGTTTTTT	CAISAGQNYEKLFF
many	TRBV20-1	TRBD2	TRBJ2-2	TGCAGTGCTAGCGGGAGGAGTTATGGCGGGGAGCTGTTTTTT	CSASGRSYGGELFF
NA	TRBV15	NA	TRBJ2-1	TGTGCCACCAGCAGATCTGGGGCCTATGCGAGTGAGCAGTTCTTC	CATSRSGAYASEQFF
NA	TRBV4-3	NA	TRBJ2-1	TGCGCCAGCAGCCAAGGTATACAGAGCTCCTACAATGAGCAGTTCTTC	CASSQGIQSSYNEQFF
many	TRBV28	TRBD2	TRBJ2-1	TGTGCCAGCAGTTCATGGACTAGCGGGTACAATGAGCAGTTCTTC	CASSSWTSGYNEQFF
NA	TRBV20-1	NA	TRBJ1-2	TGCAGTGCTCTTGAGAATGGCTACACCTTC	CSALENGYTF
NA	TRBV27	TRBD2	TRBJ2-7	TGTGCCAGCAGTTGGGCCCGGGGAGGGCACGAGCAGTACTTC	CASSWARGGHEQYF
few	TRBV30	NA	TRBJ2-3	TGTGCCTGGAGTGTAGGGAGAAATGGATTAGATACGCAGTATTTT	CAWSVGRNGLDTQYF
NA	TRBV11-2	NA	TRBJ1-5	TGTGCCAGCAGCTTGTTCAACAATCAGCCCCAGCATTTT	CASSLFNNQPQHF
few	TRBV19	NA	TRBJ1-5	TGTGCCAGTAGCGACCTTAGCAATCAGCCCCAGCATTTT	CASSDLSNQPQHF
many	TRBV10-2	TRBD2	TRBJ2-7	TGCGCCAGTCTAGCGGGAGGGATCTACGAGCAGTACTTC	CASLAGGIYEQYF
many	TRBV20-1	NA	TRBJ2-3	TGCAGTGCTAGATTAACGGTTGATACGCAGTATTTT	CSARLTVDTQYF
few	TRBV10-3	NA	TRBJ1-2	TGTGCCATCAGTGGGTCAGAACAGGGATTCTATGGCTACACCTTC	CAISGSEQGFYGYTF
few	TRBV7-9	NA	TRBJ2-1	TGTGCCGGCAGCTTAACCGGATCGGAAGGGCAGTTCTTC	CAGSLTGSEGQFF
NA	TRBV7-6	TRBD1	TRBJ2-3	TGTGCCAGCAGCCGGGGACAGGGGGCCCCTACGCAGTATTTT	CASSRGQGAPTQYF